These 9 T cell receptor beta chains share one sample of origin, sequenced in a study of early T cells in non-severe SARS-CoV-2 infection. TCRdb analysed the 5' RACE reads with MiXCR anew, one entry per CDR3 protein. The sample lists about 100,000 distinct CDR3 sequences, less than 15% occurring once. Specimen: whole blood. Every receptor here comes from an adult who was a healthcare worker with PCR-confirmed SARS-CoV-2 infection or an uninfected control (not recorded which).

This clonotype was recorded at least ten times. The rearrangement uses TRBV7-8 and TRBJ2-2, with 10 bases identical to TRBD1. V dropped 5 bases and J dropped 13; count of bases not matched to a gene: 22. Germline V gene lookup returns CDR1 SGHVS and CDR2 FQNEAQ. The CDR3 spans 18 residues. In DNA form, the CDR3 reads TGTGCCAGCAGCCCTAGGGGGCACCGACAGGGGGCCGGTCTGGGGCTGTTTTTT. Protein sequence: CASSPRGHRQGAGLGLFF.

This clonotype has only a few counts. The chain recombines TRBV5-4 with TRBJ2-1; TRBD1 aligns across 8 bases. The length of the CDR3 is 17 residues. Germline V lookup: CDR1 SGHNT, CDR2 YYREEE (reference sequence). V shed 0 bases and J 7 bases; nucleotides not matched to a gene: 12. In nucleotides, the CDR3 is TGTGCCAGCAGCTTGGGGCAGGGGGCTGGTTTTTGGAATGAGCAGTTCTTC. Translation gives CASSLGQGAGFWNEQFF.

This chain joins TRBV19 and TRBJ2-1; no clear D. Germline CDR1 reads LNHDA; CDR2 reads SQIVND (reference sequence). The CDR3 is 14 residues long. V lost 9 bases to trimming and J lost 8 bases, with 20 bases between them. This chain's CDR3 is CASHPRHLMHEQFF. CDR3 in DNA: TGTGCCAGCCACCCCCGCCACCTCATGCATGAGCAGTTCTTC. The variable domain in full, with the rest retrieved from reference TRBV19 and TRBJ2-1, is DGGITQSPKYLFRKEGQNVTLSCEQNLNHDAMYWYRQDPGQGLRLIYYSQIVNDFQKGDIAEGYSVSREKKESFPLTVTSAQKNPTAFYLCASHPRHLMHEQFFGPGTRLTVL.

This clonotype was seen repeatedly, ten times or more. The genes are TRBV6-2 or TRBV6-3 and TRBJ1-2; D is unresolved. Per germline, CDR1 MNHEY and CDR2 SVGEGT. This CDR3 is built from 15 residues. Trimming pared 0 bases from V and 4 bases from J, leaving 12 bases between. The CDR3 spells CASSYSRGSIYGYTF. CDR3 DNA sequence: TGTGCCAGCAGTTACTCGAGAGGATCGATCTATGGCTACACCTTC.

This clonotype was detected ten times or more. The chain combines TRBV6-2 or TRBV6-3 with TRBJ1-1; weak D call: TRBD1 (5 bases). Germline V gene lookup returns CDR1 MNHEY and CDR2 SVGEGT. Trimming cost V 6 bases and J 6 bases, with 11 bases left between them. This CDR3 is built from 12 residues. The CDR3 region is CASSLRRAEAFF. DNA of the CDR3: TGTGCCAGCAGCCTACGCAGGGCTGAAGCTTTCTTT.

This clonotype turned up a few times. The rearrangement joins TRBV2 to TRBJ2-2; D gene ambiguous. Trimming removed 1 base from V and 3 bases from J, with 9 bases in between. The CDR3 has 15 amino acids. Germline loops: CDR1 SNHLY, CDR2 FYNNEI. This CDR3 is CASSEERADTGELFF. DNA for the CDR3: TGTGCCAGCAGTGAAGAACGGGCGGACACCGGGGAGCTGTTTTTT.

This clonotype was seen more than once but under ten times. V usage is TRBV19 and J usage is TRBJ2-5; TRBD1 is a possible D gene (5 bases). This CDR3 region has 13 residues. Trimming removed 6 bases at V and 9 bases at J, with 17 bases between. Germline V gene data show CDR1 as LNHDA and CDR2 as SQIVND (reference sequence). The CDR3: CASRPPRDGAQYF. DNA of the CDR3: TGTGCCAGTAGGCCGCCCAGGGATGGGGCCCAGTACTTC.

There are many counts of this clonotype. V gene TRBV5-5 combines with J gene TRBJ1-4; D uncertain. Trimming stripped 3 bases from V and 0 bases from J, with 9 bases between. The CDR3 has 15 amino acids. In germline, CDR1 is SGHKS, CDR2 YYEKEE (reference sequence). The CDR3 region has the DNA TGTGCCAGCAGCTCCTACACTGCAACTAATGAAAAACTGTTTTTT. This translates into CASSSYTATNEKLFF.

The chain carries TRBV27 and TRBJ1-6, with 7 positions matching TRBD1. This CDR3 is built from 14 residues. Germline CDR1 and CDR2: MNHEY and SMNVEV (reference sequence). With 3 bases clipped from V and 10 bases from J, the junction kept 6 bases outside the gene matches. CDR3: CASSFGGGGSPLHF. Here the CDR3 DNA reads TGTGCCAGCAGTTTTGGAGGGGGCGGATCACCCCTCCACTTT.